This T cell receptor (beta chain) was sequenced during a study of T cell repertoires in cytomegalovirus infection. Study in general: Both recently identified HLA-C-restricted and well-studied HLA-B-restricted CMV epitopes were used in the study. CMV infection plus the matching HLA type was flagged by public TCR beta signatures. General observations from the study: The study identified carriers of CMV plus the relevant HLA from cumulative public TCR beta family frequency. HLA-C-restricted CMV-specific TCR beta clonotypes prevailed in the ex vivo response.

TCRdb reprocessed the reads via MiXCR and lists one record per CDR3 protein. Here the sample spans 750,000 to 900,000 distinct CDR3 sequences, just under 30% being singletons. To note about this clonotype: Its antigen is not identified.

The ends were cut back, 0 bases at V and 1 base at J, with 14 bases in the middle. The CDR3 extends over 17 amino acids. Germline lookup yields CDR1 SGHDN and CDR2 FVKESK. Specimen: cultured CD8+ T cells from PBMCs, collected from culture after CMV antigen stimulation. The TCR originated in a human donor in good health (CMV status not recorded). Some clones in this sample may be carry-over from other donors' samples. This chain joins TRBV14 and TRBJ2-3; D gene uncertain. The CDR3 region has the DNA TGTGCCAGCAGCCAAGACACAGAAGGCTTGGGCACAGATACGCAGTATTTT. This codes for CASSQDTEGLGTDTQYF. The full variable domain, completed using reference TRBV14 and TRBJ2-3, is EAGVTQFPSHSVIEKGQTVTLRCDPISGHDNLYWYRRVMGKEIKFLLHFVKESKQDESGMPNNRFLAERTGGTYSTLKVQPAELEDSGVYFCASSQDTEGLGTDTQYFGPGTRLTVL.